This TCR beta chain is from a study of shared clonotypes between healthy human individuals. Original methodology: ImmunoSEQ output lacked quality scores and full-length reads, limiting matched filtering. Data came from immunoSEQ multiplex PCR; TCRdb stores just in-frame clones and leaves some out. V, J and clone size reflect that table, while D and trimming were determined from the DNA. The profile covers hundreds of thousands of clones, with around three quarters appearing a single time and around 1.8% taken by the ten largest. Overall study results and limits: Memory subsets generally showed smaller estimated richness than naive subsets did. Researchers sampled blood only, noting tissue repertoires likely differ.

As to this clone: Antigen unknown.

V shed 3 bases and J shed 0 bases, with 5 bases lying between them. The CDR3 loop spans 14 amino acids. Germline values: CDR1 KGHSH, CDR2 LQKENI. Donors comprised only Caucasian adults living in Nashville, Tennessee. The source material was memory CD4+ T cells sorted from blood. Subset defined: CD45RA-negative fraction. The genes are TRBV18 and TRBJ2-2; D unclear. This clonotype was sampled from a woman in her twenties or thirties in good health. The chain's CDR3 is CASSPPSNTGELFF. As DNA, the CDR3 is TGTGCCAGCTCACCCCCCTCGAACACCGGGGAGCTGTTTTTT. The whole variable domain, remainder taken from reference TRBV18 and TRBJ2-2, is NAGVMQNPRHLVRRRGQEARLRCSPMKGHSHVYWYRQLPEEGLKFMVYLQKENIIDESGMPKERFSAEFPKEGPSILRIQQVVRGDSAAYFCASSPPSNTGELFFGEGSRLTVL.